This T cell receptor (beta chain) appears in the sequencing data of a study of blood T cell repertoires in COVID-19. Study overall: Material from acute and convalescent COVID-19 was sourced from the United States, Italy and Spain.

Recovery among Cohort 3 donors was established by two negative PCRs, clearance, or symptom resolution. Authors' methods: Nucleated cell number was recorded as an estimate derived from reference gene primer amplification. Clones were read by immunoSEQ multiplex PCR, and TCRdb kept only the in-frame ones, dropping some. The V and J calls and clone size come from that table; D and trimming were worked out from the DNA. Among a few hundred thousand clones, 85% to 90% were seen once, and the ten largest hold approximately 1%. CDR3 length: 14 residues. CDR1 is MGHRA and CDR2 is YSYEKL in the germline V gene. Trimming took off 8 bases at V and 7 bases at J, with 20 bases between the two ends.

Sample: PBMCs or T cells enriched from blood (not recorded which). The source of this sequence is a man aged 18 to 29 who had recovered from COVID-19. J is TRBJ1-2 and V is TRBV4-1; possible D gene TRBD1, 5 bases. The CDR3 nucleotides are TGCGCCAGCCGGACGGGGGTCGTGACGGGTGGCTACACCTTC. It yields the protein CASRTGVVTGGYTF.